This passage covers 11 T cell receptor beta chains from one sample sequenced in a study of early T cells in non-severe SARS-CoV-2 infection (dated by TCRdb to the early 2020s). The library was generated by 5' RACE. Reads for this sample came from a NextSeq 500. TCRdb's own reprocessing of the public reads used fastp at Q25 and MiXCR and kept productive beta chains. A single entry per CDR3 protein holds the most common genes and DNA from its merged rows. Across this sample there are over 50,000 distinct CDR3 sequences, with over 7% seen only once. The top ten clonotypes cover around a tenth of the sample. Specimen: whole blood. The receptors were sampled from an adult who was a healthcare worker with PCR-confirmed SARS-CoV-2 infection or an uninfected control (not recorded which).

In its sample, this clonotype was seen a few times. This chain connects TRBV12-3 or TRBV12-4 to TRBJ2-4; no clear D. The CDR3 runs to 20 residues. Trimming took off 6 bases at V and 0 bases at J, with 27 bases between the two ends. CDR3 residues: CASSSRSFGEGIIAKNIQYF. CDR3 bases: TGTGCCAGCAGCTCGAGGTCCTTTGGCGAAGGAATCATAGCCAAAAACATTCAGTACTTC.

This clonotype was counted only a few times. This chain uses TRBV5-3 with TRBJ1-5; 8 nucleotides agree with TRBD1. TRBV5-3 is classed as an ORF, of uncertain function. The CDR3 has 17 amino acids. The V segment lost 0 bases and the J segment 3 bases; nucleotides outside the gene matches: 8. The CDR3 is CARSLGTGTGPNQPQHF. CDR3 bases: TGTGCCAGAAGCTTGGGGACCGGGACAGGCCCCAATCAGCCCCAGCATTTT.

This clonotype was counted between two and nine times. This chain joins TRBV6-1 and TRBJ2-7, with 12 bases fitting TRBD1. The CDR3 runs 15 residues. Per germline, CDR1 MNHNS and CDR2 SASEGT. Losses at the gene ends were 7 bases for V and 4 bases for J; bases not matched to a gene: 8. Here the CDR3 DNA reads TGTGCCAGCATCCTGGGGGGACAGGGGGCATACGAGCAGTACTTC. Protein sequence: CASILGGQGAYEQYF.

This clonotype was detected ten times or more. The CDR3 sequence: CASSLDATGGLNTQYF. Written as DNA, the CDR3 is TGTGCCAGCAGCTTAGACGCGACAGGGGGCTTGAATACGCAGTATTTT. This chain connects TRBV7-9 to TRBJ2-3; TRBD1 matches at 10 bases. Unmatched junction bases numbered 8, after V lost 1 base and J lost 7 bases. The CDR3 sequence is 16 residues long. The V gene's germline CDR1 is SEHNR and CDR2 FQNEAQ (reference sequence).

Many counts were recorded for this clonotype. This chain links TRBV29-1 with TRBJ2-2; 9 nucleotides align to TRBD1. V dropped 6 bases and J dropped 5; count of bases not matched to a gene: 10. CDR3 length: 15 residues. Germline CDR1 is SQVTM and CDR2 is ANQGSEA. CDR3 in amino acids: CSVRTDRGITGELFF. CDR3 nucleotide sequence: TGCAGCGTCCGCACAGACAGGGGGATTACCGGGGAGCTGTTTTTT.

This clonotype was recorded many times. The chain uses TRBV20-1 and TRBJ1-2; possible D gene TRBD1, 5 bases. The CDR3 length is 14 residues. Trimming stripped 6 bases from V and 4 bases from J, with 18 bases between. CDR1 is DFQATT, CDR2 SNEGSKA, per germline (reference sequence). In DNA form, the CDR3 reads TGCAGTGCCGCTAAGGGGCAGGGTACCTATGGCTACACCTTC. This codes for CSAAKGQGTYGYTF.

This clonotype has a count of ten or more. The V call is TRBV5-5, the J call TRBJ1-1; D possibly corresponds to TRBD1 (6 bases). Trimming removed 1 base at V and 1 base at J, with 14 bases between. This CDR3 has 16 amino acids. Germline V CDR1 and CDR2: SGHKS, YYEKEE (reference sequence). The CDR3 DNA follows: TGTGCCAGCAGCTTGACAGGGTTGAACGGGAACACTGAAGCTTTCTTT. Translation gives CASSLTGLNGNTEAFF. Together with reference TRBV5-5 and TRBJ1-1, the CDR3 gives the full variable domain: DAGVTQSPTHLIKTRGQQVTLRCSPISGHKSVSWYQQVLGQGPQFIFQYYEKEERGRGNFPDRFSARQFPNYSSELNVNALLLGDSALYLCASSLTGLNGNTEAFFGQGTRLTVV.

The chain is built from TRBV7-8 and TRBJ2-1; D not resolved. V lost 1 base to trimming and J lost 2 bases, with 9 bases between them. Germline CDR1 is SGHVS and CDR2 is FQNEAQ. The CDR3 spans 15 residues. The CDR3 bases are TGTGCCAGCAGCTTAGACGTGGGGACCTACAATGAGCAGTTCTTC. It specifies CASSLDVGTYNEQFF.

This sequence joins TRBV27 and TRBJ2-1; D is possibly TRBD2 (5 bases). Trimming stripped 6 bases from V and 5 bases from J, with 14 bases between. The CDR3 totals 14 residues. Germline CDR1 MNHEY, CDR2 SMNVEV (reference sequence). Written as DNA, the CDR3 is TGTGCCAGCAGCGCTATAGCGCCCCACAATGAGCAGTTCTTC. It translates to CASSAIAPHNEQFF.

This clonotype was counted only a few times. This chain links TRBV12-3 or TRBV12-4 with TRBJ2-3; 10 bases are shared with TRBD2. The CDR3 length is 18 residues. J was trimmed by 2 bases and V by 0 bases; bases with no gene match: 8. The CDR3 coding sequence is TGTGCCAGCAGTTTAGCGTCGGTAGCGGGGGGCATCACAGATACGCAGTATTTT. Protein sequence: CASSLASVAGGITDTQYF.

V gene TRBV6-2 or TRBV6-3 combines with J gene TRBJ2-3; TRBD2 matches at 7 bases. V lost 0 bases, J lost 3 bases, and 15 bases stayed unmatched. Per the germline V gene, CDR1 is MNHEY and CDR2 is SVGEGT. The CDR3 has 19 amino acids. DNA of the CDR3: TGTGCCAGCAGTTACTCAGAGGCGGGGGTACGAGAAGGAACAGATACGCAGTATTTT. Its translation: CASSYSEAGVREGTDTQYF.